The 16 T cell receptor beta chains listed next were all sequenced from one sample in a study of control samples from healthy donors and cancer patients. This table comes from immunoSEQ multiplex PCR, and its TCRdb copy is limited to in-frame clones, with some not included. This sample has some 150,000 clones, with 85% to 95% found just once. Sequenced sample: blood. Receptors were obtained from a man aged 35-49 years in good health.

The V call is TRBV5-6, the J call TRBJ1-2; 8 nucleotides line up with TRBD1. CDR1 SGHDT and CDR2 YYEEEE come from the germline V gene. The CDR3 length is 16 residues. V lost 3 bases, J lost 1 base, and 8 bases stayed unmatched. CDR3: CASSSGQGIVNYGYTF. The CDR3 bases are TGTGCCAGCAGCTCCGGACAGGGTATCGTTAACTATGGCTACACCTTC.

This rearrangement joins TRBV4-1 to TRBJ1-1; 7 bases line up with TRBD1. This CDR3 region has 19 residues. V shed 0 bases, J shed 3 bases, and the junction held 16 bases outside the gene matches. Per germline, CDR1 MGHRA and CDR2 YSYEKL. This chain's CDR3 is CASSQDRLQGRVVYTEAFF. CDR3 in DNA: TGCGCCAGCAGCCAAGATCGGCTACAGGGGCGGGTAGTTTACACTGAAGCTTTCTTT.

V is TRBV20-1 and J is TRBJ2-1, with D tentatively TRBD1 (5 bases). Germline CDR1 reads DFQATT; CDR2 reads SNEGSKA (reference sequence). The CDR3 has 11 residues. CDR3 amino acids: CSADNHNEQFF. Here the CDR3 DNA reads TGCAGCGCGGACAACCACAATGAGCAGTTCTTC.

The chain has TRBV19 and TRBJ2-7; D unresolved. The CDR3 is 12 residues long. V lost 3 bases to trimming and J lost 4 bases, with 7 bases between them. The germline V gene has CDR1 LNHDA and CDR2 SQIVND (reference sequence). The CDR3 is CASSIGNYEQYF. For the CDR3, the DNA is TGTGCCAGTAGTATTGGAAATTACGAGCAGTACTTC.

The genes are TRBV4-3 and TRBJ1-5; D remains ambiguous. The CDR3 runs 15 residues. The germline V gene has CDR1 LGHNA and CDR2 YSLEER. V shed 0 bases and J shed 4 bases, with 10 bases lying between them. The CDR3 sequence: CASSQDLGINQPQHF. CDR3 nucleotides: TGCGCCAGCAGCCAAGATCTAGGGATTAATCAGCCCCAGCATTTT.

The V call is TRBV7-2, the J call TRBJ2-7; possible D gene TRBD1, 6 bases. V was shortened by 6 bases and J by 2 bases, with 8 bases between the two germline ends. The CDR3 spans 12 residues. The V gene's germline CDR1 is SGHTA and CDR2 FQGNSA. This CDR3 reads CASRQGPYEQYF. CDR3 DNA: TGTGCCAGCAGGCAGGGGCCCTACGAGCAGTACTTC.

This chain links TRBV5-6 with TRBJ1-1; 7 bases align to TRBD1. The CDR3 has 12 amino acids. Germline lookup yields CDR1 SGHDT and CDR2 YYEEEE. V gave up 4 bases and J gave up 5 bases; unmatched junction bases: 2. The CDR3 region is CASSQQGTEAFF. In DNA, the CDR3 is TGTGCCAGCAGCCAACAGGGGACTGAAGCTTTCTTT.

DNA for the CDR3: TGTGCCAGCAGCTCTGGGACTAGCGTAGTCCCCTCCTACGAGCAGTACTTC. It encodes CASSSGTSVVPSYEQYF. This chain links TRBV13 with TRBJ2-7; 10 bases fit TRBD2. Unmatched junction bases numbered 9, after V lost 4 bases and J lost 0 bases. There are 17 residues in the CDR3. Germline CDR1 and CDR2: PRHDT and FYEKMQ (reference sequence).

The V call is TRBV5-1, the J call TRBJ1-2; 9 bases map to TRBD1. Germline assignment: CDR1 SGHRS and CDR2 YFSETQ. The V and J ends lost 2 bases and 6 bases, in that order; junction bases with no gene match: 5. The CDR3 covers 14 residues. Here the CDR3 DNA reads TGCGCCAGCAGCTTTGGACAGGGGTTTAATGGCTACACCTTC. Residues: CASSFGQGFNGYTF.

V usage is TRBV24-1 and J usage is TRBJ1-5, with TRBD1 identical over 8 bases. The length of the CDR3 is 14 residues. Germline CDR1 KGHDR, CDR2 SFDVKD. Losses at the gene ends were 6 bases for V and 6 bases for J; bases not matched to a gene: 6. CDR3 coding DNA: TGTGCCACCAGTCCAGGGGGCCTGGGTCAGCCCCAGCATTTT. This gives the protein CATSPGGLGQPQHF.

The V gene is TRBV5-1, the J gene TRBJ2-7, with D maybe TRBD2 (6 bases). Between the trimmed V and J ends, which lost 5 bases and 4 bases, there was a span of 13 bases. Germline CDR1 SGHRS, CDR2 YFSETQ. The CDR3 is 13 residues long. The CDR3 region is CASRRTGTYEQYF. DNA for the CDR3: TGCGCCAGCAGACGAACCGGGACTTACGAGCAGTACTTC.

This chain uses TRBV23-1 with TRBJ2-1; D is unclear. TRBV23-1 is an open reading frame whose function is uncertain. The V end was cut by 3 bases, the J end by 7 bases, with 4 bases between. The CDR3 has 11 amino acids. CDR3 DNA sequence: TGCGCCAGCAGTCAGACGAATGAGCAGTTCTTC. Translating it yields CASSQTNEQFF.

This chain connects TRBV14 to TRBJ2-7; TRBD1 or TRBD2 may be the D gene (5 bases each). Trimming took off 4 bases at V and 7 bases at J, with 20 bases between the two ends. In germline, CDR1 is SGHDN, CDR2 FVKESK. This CDR3 contains 15 residues. The CDR3 reads CASSLAPGTVVEQYF. As DNA, the CDR3 is TGTGCCAGCAGCCTAGCGCCCGGGACCGTCGTAGAGCAGTACTTC.

V usage is TRBV7-2 and J usage is TRBJ2-1, with D uncertain. CDR1 is SGHTA, CDR2 FQGNSA, per germline. The CDR3 extends over 13 amino acids. Deletions cut 5 bases from V and 12 bases from J, with 17 bases between. This CDR3 is CASSPPGYAWQFF. In DNA, the CDR3 is TGTGCCAGCAGCCCACCCGGATATGCCTGGCAGTTCTTC.

The CDR3 is CASSLWGNTGELFF. For the CDR3, the DNA is TGTGCCAGCAGCTTATGGGGAAATACCGGGGAGCTGTTTTTT. J is TRBJ2-2 and V is TRBV7-3; D remains ambiguous. Germline CDR1 and CDR2: SGHTA and FQGTGA. V dropped 2 bases and J dropped 5 bases, with 9 bases sitting between them. The CDR3 loop spans 14 amino acids.

The rearrangement joins TRBV9 to TRBJ1-1; D ambiguous. V lost 3 bases and J 1 base, leaving 10 bases between the germline ends. The CDR3 has 14 residues. CDR1 and CDR2 from the germline V gene are SGDLS and YYNGEE. The CDR3 sequence is CASSESGENTEAFF. Here the CDR3 DNA reads TGTGCCAGCAGCGAGTCGGGAGAGAACACTGAAGCTTTCTTT.